This TCR beta chain was documented in a study of cytotoxic CD8 clonotypes in ibrutinib-treated CLL. Study-wide background: Of a cohort that held some 10 relapsed/refractory and roughly 15 treatment-naive patients, some 17 were IGHV unmutated. Study-wide findings and caveats: Under therapy, public clonotypes either contracted or stayed stable, and they were uncommon.

Assay: immunoSEQ multiplex PCR; the TCRdb copy retains only in-frame clones and omits some. Here the sample spans 100,000 to 150,000 clones, over 75% being singletons. Regarding this clone: Its specificity is not known.

V was pared by 6 bases and J by 3 bases, with 10 bases of the junction left unmatched. The CDR3 loop spans 15 amino acids. Germline CDR1 reads MDHEN; CDR2 reads SYDVKM. The source of this sequence is a human donor with chronic lymphocytic leukemia. The input for sequencing was PBMCs, taken after 24 months of ibrutinib treatment. The chain recombines TRBV28 with TRBJ2-5; 7 nucleotides agree with TRBD1. For the CDR3, the DNA is TGTGCCAGCAGCCCCACAGGGGCCCTGAAAGAGACCCAGTACTTC. Translating gives CASSPTGALKETQYF.